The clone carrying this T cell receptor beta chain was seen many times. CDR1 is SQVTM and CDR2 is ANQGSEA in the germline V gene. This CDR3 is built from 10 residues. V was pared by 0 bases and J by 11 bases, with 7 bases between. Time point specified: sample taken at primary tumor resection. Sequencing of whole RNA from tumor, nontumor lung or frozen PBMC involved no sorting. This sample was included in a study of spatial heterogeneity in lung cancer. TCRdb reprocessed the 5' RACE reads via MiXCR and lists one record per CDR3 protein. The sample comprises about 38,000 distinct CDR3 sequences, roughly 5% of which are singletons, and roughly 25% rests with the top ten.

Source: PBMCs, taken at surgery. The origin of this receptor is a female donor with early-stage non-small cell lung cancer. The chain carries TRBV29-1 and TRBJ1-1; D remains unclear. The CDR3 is CSVEDVRAFF. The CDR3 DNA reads TGCAGCGTTGAAGACGTTCGGGCTTTCTTT. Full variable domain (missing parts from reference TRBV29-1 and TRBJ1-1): SAVISQKPSRDICQRGTSLTIQCQVDSQVTMMFWYRQQPGQSLTLIATANQGSEATYESGFVIDKFPISRPNLTFSTLTVSNMSPEDSSIYLCSVEDVRAFFGQGTRLTVV.